Presented here are 10 T cell receptor beta chains from one specimen sequenced in a study of blood T cells in healthy people across ages. PCR was performed a second time for about 6 to 12 cycles using a sample-barcoded 5' primer and a J-beta primer mix. In TCRdb, the 5' RACE reads were re-called with MiXCR into one record per CDR3 protein. The repertoire holds more than 800,000 distinct CDR3 sequences, with about 28% as singletons. The sample taken for sequencing was blood. These TCRs come from an elderly woman in good health.

This clonotype was detected ten times or more. The rearrangement uses TRBV9 and TRBJ2-5, with 8 bases matching TRBD1. V was clipped by 0 bases and J by 11 bases; unmatched bases: 12. The germline V gene encodes CDR1 SGDLS and CDR2 YYNGEE. This CDR3 region has 15 residues. The CDR3 DNA sequence: TGTGCCAGCAGCGTAGCTCCGACAGGGGACCCTATACAGTACTTC. As protein: CASSVAPTGDPIQYF.

This chain joins TRBV6-2 or TRBV6-3 and TRBJ1-5; D remains unclear. CDR1 and CDR2 (germline): MNHEY, SVGEGT. The CDR3 has 14 residues. Between the trimmed V and J ends, which lost 2 bases and 2 bases, there was a span of 7 bases. The CDR3 nucleotides read TGTGCCAGCAGTTACATGGGCGGCAATCAGCCCCAGCATTTT. Protein product: CASSYMGGNQPQHF.

This clonotype was found many times. This CDR3 is CSARDQTGVEEQFF. Written as DNA, the CDR3 is TGCAGTGCTAGAGACCAAACAGGGGTAGAGGAGCAGTTCTTC. The chain is built from TRBV20-1 and TRBJ2-1; 7 bases are shared with TRBD1. Germline V CDR1 and CDR2: DFQATT, SNEGSKA (reference sequence). V trimming: 0 bases; J trimming: 10 bases; junction bases outside the gene matches: 9. The length of the CDR3 is 14 residues.

V is TRBV5-1 and J is TRBJ1-2, with D perhaps matching TRBD1 (5 bases). Germline V gene lookup returns CDR1 SGHRS and CDR2 YFSETQ. The V gene lost 1 base and the J gene lost 6 bases, with 22 bases spanning the gap. The CDR3 totals 17 residues. The CDR3 sequence is CASSLPPGFREIHGYTF. In DNA, the CDR3 is TGCGCCAGCAGCTTGCCCCCCGGATTCAGGGAAATCCATGGCTACACCTTC.

This clonotype was picked up a small number of times. The V call is TRBV29-1, the J call TRBJ2-2; perhaps TRBD1 as D (5 bases). V lost 8 bases and J lost 0, with 13 bases in between. This CDR3 has 14 amino acids. Germline V gene lookup returns CDR1 SQVTM and CDR2 ANQGSEA. The CDR3 is CSIRDRANTGELFF. In DNA form, the CDR3 reads TGCAGCATAAGAGACAGAGCGAACACCGGGGAGCTGTTTTTT.

This clonotype occurred many times. The CDR3 bases are TGTGCCAGCAGTAAGGGACTGAACTATGGCTACACCTTC. It is translated as CASSKGLNYGYTF. V is TRBV12-3 or TRBV12-4 and J is TRBJ1-2, with D perhaps TRBD1 (5 bases). The CDR3 has 13 residues. V dropped 5 bases and J dropped 2 bases, with 9 bases sitting between them.

This clonotype has ten or more counts. This chain connects TRBV27 to TRBJ2-3; D is unresolved. Trimming removed 3 bases from V and 9 bases from J, with 7 bases in between. The CDR3 is made up of 11 amino acids. Germline loops: CDR1 MNHEY, CDR2 SMNVEV (reference sequence). CDR3 sequence: CASSFGFTQYF. DNA of the CDR3: TGTGCCAGCAGTTTCGGGTTCACGCAGTATTTT.

As regards this clonotype: This may arise from a read error, as a much more abundant clone is one base away. The chain is built from TRBV7-2 and TRBJ2-5; the D is unclear. CDR3 length: 11 residues. V dropped 0 bases and J dropped 11 bases, with 7 bases sitting between them. Per the germline V gene, CDR1 is SGHTA and CDR2 is FQGNSA. The CDR3 nucleotides read TGTGCCAGCAGCTTAGCGGGGAAGCAGTACTTC. This codes for CASSLAGKQYF. The full variable domain, completed using reference TRBV7-2 and TRBJ2-5, is GAGVSQSPSNKVTEKGKDVELRCDPISGHTALYWYRQSLGQGLEFLIYFQGNSAPDKSGLPSDRFSAERTGGSVSTLTIQRTQQEDSAVYLCASSLAGKQYFGPGTRLLVL.

Comments on this clonotype: One end of the junction fails to match germline, which may point to a read error. The genes are TRBV7-2 and TRBJ1-2; the D gene is possibly TRBD1 (6 bases). The CDR3 is 16 amino acids. The germline gives CDR1 SGHTA, CDR2 FQGNSA. The CDR3 bases are TGTGCCGGCAGCTTGATGGACAGACCGGCTAACTATGGCTACACCTTC. Protein sequence: CAGSLMDRPANYGYTF.

A remark on this clonotype: The junction departs from germline at one end; a sequencing error may be responsible. The chain uses TRBV5-5 and TRBJ1-6, with 11 bases aligning to TRBD1. The CDR3 spans 17 residues. CDR1 SGHKS and CDR2 YYEKEE come from the germline V gene (reference sequence). CDR3 in DNA: TGTGCCAGCAGCGGGCGGACAGGGGGCGTCGGTAATTCACCCCCCCACTTT. Protein: CASSGRTGGVGNSPPHF.